This T cell receptor beta chain derives from a study of CD8 T cells in ankylosing spondylitis. Study outcomes and limitations: Ankylosing spondylitis blood appeared to be characterized by a TCR beta motif of several highly homologous variants.

With V trimmed by 5 bases and J by 5 bases, 8 bases remained unmatched. The CDR3 has 15 residues. There are many counts of this clonotype. Its antigen remains unidentified. By quantitative 5'-RACE with molecular barcodes, the TCR beta libraries were made. Via MiXCR, TCRdb re-called the 5' RACE reads, giving one row per CDR3 protein. The sample holds more than 400,000 distinct CDR3 sequences; approximately 5.3% are singletons and the top ten take 3% to 4%. This clonotype was sampled from a male donor with ankylosing spondylitis. The sample was blood, either unsorted or a sorted T cell fraction (not recorded which). The gene calls are TRBV12-3 or TRBV12-4 and TRBJ1-1, with 10 nucleotides matching TRBD1. CDR3 DNA sequence: TGTGCCAGCAGTCTGGGGACAGGGGTTGAGACTGAAGCTTTCTTT. Amino acid sequence: CASSLGTGVETEAFF.